The clone carrying this T cell receptor beta chain was seen a handful of times. Germline V gives CDR1 SNHLY, CDR2 FYNNEI. V lost 7 bases and J lost 1, with 8 bases in between. The CDR3 sequence is 13 residues long. This entry belongs to a study of blood T cell repertoires in COVID-19. Across the whole study: From T cells, B-cell-depleted T cells, or PBMCs came the material, which was cDNA or gDNA.

Authors' methods: Counts of nucleated cells, estimated from reference gene primer amplification, were obtained. Libraries were prepared by immunoSEQ multiplex PCR; TCRdb keeps only in-frame clonotypes and omits some of them. V and J calls and clone size are as listed in that table; D and trimming were resolved from the DNA. The sample records 200,000 to 300,000 clones, about 79% being singletons. Sequencing used peripheral blood. The TCR originated in a woman older than 75 with acute or convalescent COVID-19. The chain combines TRBV2 with TRBJ1-5; no definite D call. CDR3 amino acids: CASNRESNQPQHF. As DNA, the CDR3 is TGTGCCAGCAACCGTGAGAGCAATCAGCCCCAGCATTTT.